This TCR beta chain was recovered during a study of cytomegalovirus exposure and HLA in healthy donors. This CDR3 spans 15 amino acids. V lost 4 bases, J lost 8 bases, and 8 bases stayed unmatched. CDR1 is WSHSY, CDR2 SAAADI, per germline. Both 60 Vbeta primers and 13 Jbeta primers went into the PCR. The method was immunoSEQ multiplex PCR; TCRdb's version includes in-frame clones alone and lacks a portion of them. The repertoire holds 80,000 to 100,000 clones, with roughly 70% as singletons. This clone was observed a handful of times. The chain has TRBV10-2 and TRBJ2-1, with 10 bases lining up with TRBD2. The source is a woman between 18 and 29 years old in good health and CMV-seropositive. Material for sequencing was PBMCs. CDR3 sequence reads: CASSVTAGGSDEQFF. The DNA of the CDR3 is TGCGCCAGCAGTGTTACAGCGGGAGGGTCTGATGAGCAGTTCTTC.